Presented here are 11 T cell receptor beta chains from one specimen sequenced in a study of blood T cell repertoires in COVID-19. TCRdb's copy holds only in-frame clones and misses some; the assay was immunoSEQ multiplex PCR. Of about 44,000 clones in the sample, about 88% are singletons; the top ten hold roughly 42%. Sequencing was done on a sample of peripheral blood. The receptors stem from a human donor in a cohort sampled during active COVID-19.

The rearrangement joins TRBV27 to TRBJ1-1; D not certain. Germline V gives CDR1 MNHEY, CDR2 SMNVEV (reference sequence). CDR3 length: 13 amino acids. The V and J ends lost 3 bases and 10 bases respectively, with 15 bases between them. The CDR3 DNA is TGTGCCAGCAGTTTCAGGTCGGCAGGTGGAGCTTTCTTT. Encoded protein: CASSFRSAGGAFF.

This chain uses TRBV7-2 with TRBJ2-5, with TRBD1 matching 7 bases. The junction had 12 bases not matched to a gene; V was cut back by 6 bases and J by 5 bases. The CDR3 covers 15 residues. The germline CDR1 and CDR2 sequences are SGHTA and FQGNSA. The CDR3 sequence: CASSLDTGVRETQYF. CDR3 DNA: TGTGCCAGCAGTCTGGATACAGGGGTGCGGGAGACCCAGTACTTC. Variable domain in full (rest from reference TRBV7-2 and TRBJ2-5): GAGVSQSPSNKVTEKGKDVELRCDPISGHTALYWYRQSLGQGLEFLIYFQGNSAPDKSGLPSDRFSAERTGGSVSTLTIQRTQQEDSAVYLCASSLDTGVRETQYFGPGTRLLVL.

The V call is TRBV19, the J call TRBJ1-1; D is unresolved. The CDR3 runs 13 residues. Germline loops: CDR1 LNHDA, CDR2 SQIVND (reference sequence). Trimming left V 6 bases short and J 0 bases short, with 8 bases between. The CDR3 reads CASSYRLNTEAFF. The CDR3 DNA reads TGTGCCAGTAGCTACCGTTTGAACACTGAAGCTTTCTTT.

There are many counts of this clone. This chain uses TRBV4-2 with TRBJ1-6; D gene uncertain. This CDR3 is built from 20 residues. V was shortened by 3 bases and J by 9 bases, with 30 bases between the two germline ends. Looked up from germline, CDR1 is LGHNA and CDR2 is YNFKEQ. CDR3 amino acids: CASSQASISSRLLGFSPLHF. CDR3 DNA sequence: TGTGCCAGCAGCCAGGCAAGCATCAGTTCCAGGTTACTAGGTTTTTCACCCCTCCACTTT.

This clone appeared once. The V call is TRBV4-3, the J call TRBJ2-3; possible D gene TRBD2, 7 bases. The CDR3 loop spans 17 amino acids. The germline V gene encodes CDR1 LGHNA and CDR2 YSLEER. V lost 3 bases, J lost 9 bases, and 25 bases lay in between. The CDR3 spells CASSQEPTGGGLGTQYF. The DNA for the CDR3 is TGCGCCAGCAGCCAGGAACCGACTGGGGGGGGCCTCGGGACGCAGTATTTT.

DNA for the CDR3: TGTGCCAGTAGTGACCCGGGATCTGAAGCTTTCTTT. Amino acids: CASSDPGSEAFF. V gene TRBV19 combines with J gene TRBJ1-1; no definite D call. CDR1 and CDR2 (germline): LNHDA, SQIVND (reference sequence). The CDR3 totals 12 residues. Trimming removed 5 bases from V and 6 bases from J, with 10 bases in between.

In its sample, this clone was seen once. This sequence joins TRBV2 and TRBJ1-1; D may be TRBD1 (6 bases). Deletions cut 8 bases from V and 1 base from J, with 17 bases between. Per the germline V gene, CDR1 is SNHLY and CDR2 is FYNNEI. CDR3 size: 15 residues. This chain's CDR3 is CASLRGSYSNTEAFF. The DNA of the CDR3 is TGTGCCAGCCTCAGGGGCAGCTACTCGAACACTGAAGCTTTCTTT.

This chain uses TRBV10-3 with TRBJ1-1, with TRBD1 as a possible D gene (5 bases). CDR3 length: 13 residues. V was trimmed by 3 bases and J by 7 bases, leaving 12 bases between them. Germline V gene sequence: CDR1 ENHRY, CDR2 SYGVKD. CDR3 loop: CAISESTALEAFF. The DNA for the CDR3 is TGTGCCATCAGTGAATCGACAGCACTTGAAGCTTTCTTT.

V and J are TRBV19 and TRBJ2-2, with D maybe TRBD1 (5 bases). V gave up 6 bases and J gave up 0 bases, with 14 bases separating them. The germline V gene has CDR1 LNHDA and CDR2 SQIVND (reference sequence). The CDR3 has 16 residues. CDR3 loop: CASRDQSGTNTGELFF. The CDR3 DNA follows: TGTGCCAGTAGGGACCAGTCAGGGACGAACACCGGGGAGCTGTTTTTT.

This clone was observed once. The chain combines TRBV20-1 with TRBJ2-1; 9 positions match TRBD1. The germline V gene has CDR1 DFQATT and CDR2 SNEGSKA (reference sequence). V shed 6 bases and J 9 bases; nucleotides not matched to a gene: 12. The CDR3 is 14 amino acids. The CDR3 sequence is CSASAGTGFGEQFF. CDR3 in DNA: TGCAGTGCAAGTGCCGGGACAGGGTTTGGTGAGCAGTTCTTC.

The rearrangement joins TRBV2 to TRBJ1-5; D is perhaps TRBD1 (6 bases). The CDR3 contains 13 residues. V was clipped by 7 bases and J by 7 bases, with 14 bases between them. Germline V gives CDR1 SNHLY, CDR2 FYNNEI. CDR3 sequence reads: CASNTEQGQPQHF. Here the CDR3 DNA reads TGTGCCAGCAATACGGAACAGGGACAGCCCCAGCATTTT.